This T cell receptor (beta chain) was captured in a study of immune reconstitution after stem cell transplant in scleroderma (dated by TCRdb to 2016 to 2017). The method was RT-PCR. The sample was run on an Illumina MiSeq. Starting from the raw public reads, TCRdb applied fastp trimming at Q25, assembled clones with MiXCR and retained in-frame beta chains. Rows with one shared CDR3 protein collapse into an entry with the most common genes and DNA. Across this sample there are 1,900 or so distinct CDR3 sequences, with about 3.3% seen only once. The ten most abundant clones make up over 12% of the sample. This clonotype is deemed medium-sized (0.01 to 0.1%). The target of this receptor is not known. No base quality information exists; no much larger clone differs at one position. The sequence was collected from a male donor with systemic sclerosis. The material was obtained before or after autologous hematopoietic stem cell transplantation (not recorded which).

The CDR3 corresponds to CASRQSNQPQHF. The DNA sequence is given as TGTGCCAGCAGGCAGAGCAATCAGCCCCAGCATTTT. The sequence joins TRBV12-3 or TRBV12-4 to TRBJ1-5; the D segment cannot be called with confidence. Inclusive of the bounding cysteine and phenylalanine, the CDR3 is 12 residues long. CDR3 DNA only is kept here, 36 bases in frame from base 1. V and J are truncated by 6 bases and 1 base respectively, leaving an intervening sequence of 4 bases.